The 3 T cell receptor beta chains below all came from one sample that was sequenced in a study of blood T cell repertoires in COVID-19. The assay was immunoSEQ multiplex PCR, and TCRdb's table has in-frame clones only and misses some. The repertoire holds some 300,000 clones, with 70% to 90% as singletons. Source material: PBMCs or T cells enriched from blood (not recorded which). All receptors derive from a woman aged 40-49 years who had recovered from COVID-19.

The rearrangement uses TRBV7-3 and TRBJ1-1, with 12 bases identical to TRBD1. In germline, CDR1 is SGHTA, CDR2 FQGTGA. V shed 5 bases and J 6 bases; nucleotides not matched to a gene: 10. This CDR3 has 16 amino acids. The CDR3 DNA is TGTGCCAGCAGCAAGAACCCGGGACAGGGGGCGCCTGAAGCTTTCTTT. Its protein product is CASSKNPGQGAPEAFF.

J is TRBJ2-5 and V is TRBV19; 7 bases agree with TRBD2. This CDR3 is 15 amino acids long. V gave up 6 bases and J gave up 2 bases; unmatched junction bases: 9. From germline, CDR1 is LNHDA and CDR2 SQIVND (reference sequence). CDR3 DNA sequence: TGTGCCAGTAGGGGGAGGGGCAGAGGTCAAGAGACCCAGTACTTC. It yields the protein CASRGRGRGQETQYF.

DNA of the CDR3: TGTGCCAGCACCGCTGTGGGACAGGTCAACCGAAGGGTGAACACTGAAGCTTTCTTT. This gives the protein CASTAVGQVNRRVNTEAFF. This chain links TRBV2 with TRBJ1-1; 8 nucleotides line up with TRBD1. V lost 7 bases, J lost 0 bases, and 19 bases stayed unmatched. Germline V gene data show CDR1 as SNHLY and CDR2 as FYNNEI. CDR3 length: 19 residues.